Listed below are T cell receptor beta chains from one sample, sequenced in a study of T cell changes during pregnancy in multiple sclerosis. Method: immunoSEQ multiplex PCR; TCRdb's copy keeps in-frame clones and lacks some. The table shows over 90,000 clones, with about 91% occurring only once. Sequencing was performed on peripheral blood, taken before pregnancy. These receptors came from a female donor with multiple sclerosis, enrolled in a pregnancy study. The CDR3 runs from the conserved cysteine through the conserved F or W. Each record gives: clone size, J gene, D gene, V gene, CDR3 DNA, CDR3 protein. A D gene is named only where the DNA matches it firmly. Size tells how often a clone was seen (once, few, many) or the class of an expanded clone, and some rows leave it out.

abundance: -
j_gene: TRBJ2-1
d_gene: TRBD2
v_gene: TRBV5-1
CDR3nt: TGCGCCAGCAGGGGGGGGCTAGCGGGAGCGCAGGGTAATGAGCAGTTCTTC
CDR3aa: CASRGGLAGAQGNEQFF

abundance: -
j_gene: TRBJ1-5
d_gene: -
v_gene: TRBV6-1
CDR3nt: TGTGCCAGCAGTGGGGGACAAGGGAGCAATCAGCCCCAGCATTTT
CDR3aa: CASSGGQGSNQPQHF

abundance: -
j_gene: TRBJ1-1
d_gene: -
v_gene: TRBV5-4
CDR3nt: TGTGCCAGCAGCTTGCCCAGACAAGGGAACACTGAAGCTTTCTTT
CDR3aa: CASSLPRQGNTEAFF

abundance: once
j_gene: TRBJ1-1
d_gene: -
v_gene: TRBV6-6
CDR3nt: TGTGCCAGCAGTTACTCGGGGCGGACGAACACTGAAGCTTTCTTT
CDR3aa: CASSYSGRTNTEAFF

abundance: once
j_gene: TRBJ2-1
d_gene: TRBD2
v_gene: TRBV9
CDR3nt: TGTGCCAGCAGCGTGAATAAGGTAGCGGGGGGGCCGCGTGAGCAGTTCTTC
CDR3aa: CASSVNKVAGGPREQFF

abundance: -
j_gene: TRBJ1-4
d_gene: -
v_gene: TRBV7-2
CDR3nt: TGTGCCAGCAGCTTAGCGGGGGGGGTCGGCGAAAAACTGTTTTTT
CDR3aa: CASSLAGGVGEKLFF

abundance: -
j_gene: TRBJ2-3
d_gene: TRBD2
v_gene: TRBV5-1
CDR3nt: TGCGCCACCGCGGGGGGCCGTTATAGCACAGATACGCAGTATTTT
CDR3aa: CATAGGRYSTDTQYF

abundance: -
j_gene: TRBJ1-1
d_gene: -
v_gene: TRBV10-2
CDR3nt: TGCGCCAGCAGTCAGGGGACGCACACTGAAGCTTTCTTT
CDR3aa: CASSQGTHTEAFF

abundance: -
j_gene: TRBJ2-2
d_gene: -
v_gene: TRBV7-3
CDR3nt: TGTGCCAGCAACCTGGCTCCGAACACCGGGGAGCTGTTTTTT
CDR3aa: CASNLAPNTGELFF

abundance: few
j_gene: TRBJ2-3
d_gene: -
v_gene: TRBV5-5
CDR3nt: TGTGCCAGCAGCTCGGACAGCCGAGTACCCCCAGATACGCAGTATTTT
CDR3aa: CASSSDSRVPPDTQYF

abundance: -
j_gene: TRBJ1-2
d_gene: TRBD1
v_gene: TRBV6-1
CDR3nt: TGTGCCAGCAGTGCAAATGGTCAGGGGGCGTCCCTCGAGGTTGGCGGCTACACCTTC
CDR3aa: CASSANGQGASLEVGGYTF

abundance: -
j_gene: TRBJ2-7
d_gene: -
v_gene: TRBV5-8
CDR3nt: TGTGCCAGCAGCTTGGGCCAGGGGGGCGGTGGCTACGAGCAGTACTTC
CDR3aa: CASSLGQGGGGYEQYF

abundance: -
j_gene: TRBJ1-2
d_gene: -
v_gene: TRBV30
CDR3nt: TGTGCCTGGAGTGAGAGGGACACCTATGGCTACACCTTC
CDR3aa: CAWSERDTYGYTF

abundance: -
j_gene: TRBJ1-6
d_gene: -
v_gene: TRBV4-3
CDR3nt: TGCGCCAGCAGCACAAAACTGGGCGGGTCACCCCTCCACTTT
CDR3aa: CASSTKLGGSPLHF

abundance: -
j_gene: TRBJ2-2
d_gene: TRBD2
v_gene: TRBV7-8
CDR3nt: TGTGCCGTCCGGGGGACTAGCAGCACCGGGGAGCTGTTTTTT
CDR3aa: CAVRGTSSTGELFF

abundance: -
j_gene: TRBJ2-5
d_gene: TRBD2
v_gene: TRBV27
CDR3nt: TGTGCCAGCAGCCTTTATAGCGGGGAGGCGGAGACCCAGTACTTC
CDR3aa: CASSLYSGEAETQYF

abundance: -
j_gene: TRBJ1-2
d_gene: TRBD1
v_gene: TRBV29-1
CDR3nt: TGCAGCGCCTCCCAGGGGGACGGCTATGGCTACACCTTC
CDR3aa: CSASQGDGYGYTF

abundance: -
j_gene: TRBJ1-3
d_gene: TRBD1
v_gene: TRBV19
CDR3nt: TGTGCCAGTAGTATGCCAGGGGGACTCTCTGGAAACACCATATATTTT
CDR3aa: CASSMPGGLSGNTIYF

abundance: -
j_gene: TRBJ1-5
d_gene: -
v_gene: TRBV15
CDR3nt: TGTGCCACCAGCAGAGGAGCCGAGGGCAATCAGCCCCAGCATTTT
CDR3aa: CATSRGAEGNQPQHF

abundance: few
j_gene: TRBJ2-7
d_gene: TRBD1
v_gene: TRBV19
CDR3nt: TGTGCCAGCAGACAGGGCACCTCCTACGAGCAGTACTTC
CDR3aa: CASRQGTSYEQYF

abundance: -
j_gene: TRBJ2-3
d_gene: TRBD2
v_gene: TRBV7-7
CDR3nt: TGTGCCAGCAGCCCTTCAGCGGGGGGGCCCGCAGATACGCAGTATTTT
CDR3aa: CASSPSAGGPADTQYF

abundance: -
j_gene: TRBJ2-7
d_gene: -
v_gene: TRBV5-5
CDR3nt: TGTGCCAGCAGCTTGAGGCAGGGTCCCTCCGAGCAGTACTTC
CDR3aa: CASSLRQGPSEQYF

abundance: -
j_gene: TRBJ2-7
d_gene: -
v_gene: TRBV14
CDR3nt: TGTGCCAGCAGCCAAGGGCATCGGAGGCAGCAGTACTTC
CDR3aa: CASSQGHRRQQYF

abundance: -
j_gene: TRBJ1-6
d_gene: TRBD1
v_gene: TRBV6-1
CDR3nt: TGTGCCAGCAGGGCCGACAGGGGCAATTCACCCCTCCACTTT
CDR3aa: CASRADRGNSPLHF

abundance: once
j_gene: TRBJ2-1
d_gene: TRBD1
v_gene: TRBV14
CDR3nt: TGTGCCAGCAGCCAAGTTGGACAGGGGGCATTTCGGCAGTTCTTC
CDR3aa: CASSQVGQGAFRQFF

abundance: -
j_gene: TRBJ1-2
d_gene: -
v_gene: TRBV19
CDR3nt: TGTGCCAGTAGTATAGTGGAGGGATCTAACTATGGCTACACCTTC
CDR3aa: CASSIVEGSNYGYTF

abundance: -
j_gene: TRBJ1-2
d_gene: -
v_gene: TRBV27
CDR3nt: TGTGCCAGCAGTTATGAGGCAGGGAACTATGGCTACACCTTC
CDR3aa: CASSYEAGNYGYTF

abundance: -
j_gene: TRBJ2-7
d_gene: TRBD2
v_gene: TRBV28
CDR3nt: TGTGCCAGCAGTTCGCTAGCGGGGGCCTACGAGCAGTACTTC
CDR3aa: CASSSLAGAYEQYF

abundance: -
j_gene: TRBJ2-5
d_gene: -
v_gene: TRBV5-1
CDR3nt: TGCGCCAGCAGCAAGGACTATCAAGAGACCCAGTACTTC
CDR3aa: CASSKDYQETQYF

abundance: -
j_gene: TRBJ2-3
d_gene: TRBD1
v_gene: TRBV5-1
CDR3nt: TGCGCCAGCAGCCCAGGACAGGGGCCCGCAGATACGCAGTATTTT
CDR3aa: CASSPGQGPADTQYF

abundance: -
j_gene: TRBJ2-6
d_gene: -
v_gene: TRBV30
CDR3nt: TGTGCCTGGAGTGTAGGCGGGTACGGCTCTGGGGCCAACGTCCTGACTTTC
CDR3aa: CAWSVGGYGSGANVLTF

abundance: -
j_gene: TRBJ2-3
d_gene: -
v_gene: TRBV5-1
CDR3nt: TGCGCCAGCAGCTTGGCCCCAGGGGCAGGGGCAGATACGCAGTATTTT
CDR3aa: CASSLAPGAGADTQYF

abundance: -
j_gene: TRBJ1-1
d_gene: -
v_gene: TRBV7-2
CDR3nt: TGTGCCAGCAGCTCATCCATGAACACTGAAGCTTTCTTT
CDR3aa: CASSSSMNTEAFF

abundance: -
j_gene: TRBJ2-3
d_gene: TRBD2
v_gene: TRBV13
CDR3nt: TGTGCCAGCAGCCTCTCAGTAGCGGGGGGGCGAGGAGATACGCAGTATTTT
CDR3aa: CASSLSVAGGRGDTQYF

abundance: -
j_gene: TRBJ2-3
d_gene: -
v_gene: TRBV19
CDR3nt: TGTGCCAGTAGGGTGGGGGCCACAGATACGCAGTATTTT
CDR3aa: CASRVGATDTQYF

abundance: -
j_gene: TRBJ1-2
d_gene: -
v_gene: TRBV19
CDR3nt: TGTGCCAGTAGTGGGCGGGGGAACTATGGCTACACCTTC
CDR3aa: CASSGRGNYGYTF

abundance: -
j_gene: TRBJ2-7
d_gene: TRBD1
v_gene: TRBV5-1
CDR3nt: TGCGCCAGCAGACAGGACAGGTTCAACGAGCAGTACTTC
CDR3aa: CASRQDRFNEQYF

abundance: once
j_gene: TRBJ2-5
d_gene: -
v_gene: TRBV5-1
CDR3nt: TGCGCCAGCACCTTACTACAGGGCCCCGGGGAGACCCAGTACTTC
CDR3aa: CASTLLQGPGETQYF

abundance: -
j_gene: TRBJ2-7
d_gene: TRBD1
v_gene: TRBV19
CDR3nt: TGTGCCAGTAGTGTCCGACTCCGGGACAGGGGGCGCGGCTACGAGCAGTACTTC
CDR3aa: CASSVRLRDRGRGYEQYF

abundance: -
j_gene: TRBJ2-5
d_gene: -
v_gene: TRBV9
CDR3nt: TGTGCCAGCAGCCTCATTGACAGCAAAGAGACCCAGTACTTC
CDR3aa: CASSLIDSKETQYF

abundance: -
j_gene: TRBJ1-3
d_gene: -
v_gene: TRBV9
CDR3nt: TGTGCCAGCAGCGTAGGGCGGTCTACTGGAAACACCATATATTTT
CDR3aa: CASSVGRSTGNTIYF

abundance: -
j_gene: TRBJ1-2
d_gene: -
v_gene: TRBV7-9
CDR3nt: TGTGCCAGCAGCTTAACAGGCCCGACGTACGGCTACACCTTC
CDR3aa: CASSLTGPTYGYTF

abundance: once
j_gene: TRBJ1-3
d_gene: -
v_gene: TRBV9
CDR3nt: TGTGCCAGCAGCGTAGGCTATCCCTCTGGAAACACCATATATTTT
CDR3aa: CASSVGYPSGNTIYF

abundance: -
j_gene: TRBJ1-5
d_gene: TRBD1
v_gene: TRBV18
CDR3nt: TGTGCCAGCTCCCAGACAGGGAATAGCAATCAGCCCCAGCATTTT
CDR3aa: CASSQTGNSNQPQHF

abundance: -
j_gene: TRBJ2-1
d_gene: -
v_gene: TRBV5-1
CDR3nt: TGCGCCAGCAGCCCTGACAATGAGCAGTTCTTC
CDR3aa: CASSPDNEQFF

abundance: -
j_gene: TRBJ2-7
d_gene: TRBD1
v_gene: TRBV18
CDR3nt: TGTGCCAGCTCACCAACCGGGACAGGGGGCGGGAACGAGCAGTACTTC
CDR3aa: CASSPTGTGGGNEQYF

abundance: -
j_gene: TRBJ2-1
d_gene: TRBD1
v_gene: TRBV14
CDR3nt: TGTGCCAGCAGCCGCTTGGGACAGTCCTACAATGAGCAGTTCTTC
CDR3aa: CASSRLGQSYNEQFF

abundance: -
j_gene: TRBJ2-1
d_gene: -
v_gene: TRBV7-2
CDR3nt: TGTGCCAGCACCCCGATCGGAGGGGTAGGGAGCTCCTACAATGAGCAGTTCTTC
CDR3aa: CASTPIGGVGSSYNEQFF

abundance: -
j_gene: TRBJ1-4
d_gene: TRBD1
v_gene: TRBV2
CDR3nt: TGTGCCAGCACCCGGACAGGGCCAACTAATGAAAAACTGTTTTTT
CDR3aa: CASTRTGPTNEKLFF

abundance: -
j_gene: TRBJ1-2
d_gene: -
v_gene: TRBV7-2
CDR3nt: TGTGCCAGCAGCCTCAGGGCCTGGGGCGGCTACACCTTC
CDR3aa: CASSLRAWGGYTF

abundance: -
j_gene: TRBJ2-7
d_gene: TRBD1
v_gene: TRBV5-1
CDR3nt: TGCGCCAGCAGCTTGGCGCCATCGGGACAGGGGAACACAAGGGACTCCTACGAGCAGTACTTC
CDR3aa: CASSLAPSGQGNTRDSYEQYF

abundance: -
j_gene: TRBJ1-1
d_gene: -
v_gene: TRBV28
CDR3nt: TGTGCCAGCAGTTTGTCCTCGACTGCTGAAGCTTTCTTT
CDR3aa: CASSLSSTAEAFF

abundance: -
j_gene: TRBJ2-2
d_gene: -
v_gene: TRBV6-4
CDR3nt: TGTGCCAGCAGTAACCGGACTAGGGGGTTGGGCGGGGAGCTGTTTTTT
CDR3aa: CASSNRTRGLGGELFF

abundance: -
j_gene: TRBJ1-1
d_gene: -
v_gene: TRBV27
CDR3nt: TGTGCCAGCAGTTTGGAGGGGAGTCACGCTGAAGCTTTCTTT
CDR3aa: CASSLEGSHAEAFF

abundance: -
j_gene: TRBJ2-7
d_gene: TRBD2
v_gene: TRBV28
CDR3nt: TGTGCCAGCAGCGGAGTTTATGGTGGCGGGAGCAACTCCTACGAGCAGTACTTC
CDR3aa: CASSGVYGGGSNSYEQYF

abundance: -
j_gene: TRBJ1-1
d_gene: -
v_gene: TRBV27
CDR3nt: TGTGCCAGCAGTTTGTCCGCGGACACCAGAAAGCAAGCTTTCTTT
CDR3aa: CASSLSADTRKQAFF

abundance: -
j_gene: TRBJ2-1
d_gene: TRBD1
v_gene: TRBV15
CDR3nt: TGTGCCACCAGCCCCCGGGACAGGGTATTCGATGAGCAGTTCTTC
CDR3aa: CATSPRDRVFDEQFF

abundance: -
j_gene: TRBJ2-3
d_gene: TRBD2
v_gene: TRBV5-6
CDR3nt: TGTGCCAGCAGCTTTCTAGCGGGGGGAAGCACAGATACGCAGTATTTT
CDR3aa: CASSFLAGGSTDTQYF

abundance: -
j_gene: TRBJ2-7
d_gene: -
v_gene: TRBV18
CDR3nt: TGTGCCAGCTCCCAGGACAAAGGGGACATCTACGAGCAGTACTTC
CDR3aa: CASSQDKGDIYEQYF

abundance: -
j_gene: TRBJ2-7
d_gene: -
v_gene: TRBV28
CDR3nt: TGTGCCAGCAGTTTGCCCAAGACACCCTCCGAGCAGTACTTC
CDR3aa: CASSLPKTPSEQYF